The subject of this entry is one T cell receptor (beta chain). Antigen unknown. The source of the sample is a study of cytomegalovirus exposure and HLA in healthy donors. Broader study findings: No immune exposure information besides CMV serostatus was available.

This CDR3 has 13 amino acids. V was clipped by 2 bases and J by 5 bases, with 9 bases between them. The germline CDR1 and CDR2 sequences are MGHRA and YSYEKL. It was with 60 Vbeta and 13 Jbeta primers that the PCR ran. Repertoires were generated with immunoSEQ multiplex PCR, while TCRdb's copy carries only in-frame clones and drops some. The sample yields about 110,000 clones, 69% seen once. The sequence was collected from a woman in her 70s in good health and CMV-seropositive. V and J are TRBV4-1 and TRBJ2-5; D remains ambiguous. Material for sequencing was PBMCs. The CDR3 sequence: CASSQWASETQYF. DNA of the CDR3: TGCGCCAGCAGCCAATGGGCGTCGGAGACCCAGTACTTC.